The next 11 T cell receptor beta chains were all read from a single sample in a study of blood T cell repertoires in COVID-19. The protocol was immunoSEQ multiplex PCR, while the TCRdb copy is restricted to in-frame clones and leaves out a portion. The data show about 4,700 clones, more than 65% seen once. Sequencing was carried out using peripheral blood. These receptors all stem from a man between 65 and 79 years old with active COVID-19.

The CDR3 nucleotides are TGTGCCAGCAGTTCACAACTTATCAGACAGGGAAGCTACAATGAGCAGTTCTTC. It is translated as CASSSQLIRQGSYNEQFF. The chain combines TRBV28 with TRBJ2-1, with 7 bases fitting TRBD1. Losses at the gene ends were 4 bases for V and 3 bases for J; bases not matched to a gene: 15. Germline lookup yields CDR1 MDHEN and CDR2 SYDVKM. The CDR3 is 18 residues long.

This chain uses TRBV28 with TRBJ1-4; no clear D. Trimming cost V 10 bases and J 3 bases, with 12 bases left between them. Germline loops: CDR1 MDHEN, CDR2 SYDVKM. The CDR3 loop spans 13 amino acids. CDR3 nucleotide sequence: TGTGCCATTATGGCGGTGGCTAATGAAAAACTGTTTTTT. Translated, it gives CAIMAVANEKLFF. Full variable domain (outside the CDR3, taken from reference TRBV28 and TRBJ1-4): DVKVTQSSRYLVKRTGEKVFLECVQDMDHENMFWYRQDPGLGLRLIYFSYDVKMKEKGDIPEGYSVSREKKERFSLILESASTNQTSMYLCAIMAVANEKLFFGSGTQLSVL.

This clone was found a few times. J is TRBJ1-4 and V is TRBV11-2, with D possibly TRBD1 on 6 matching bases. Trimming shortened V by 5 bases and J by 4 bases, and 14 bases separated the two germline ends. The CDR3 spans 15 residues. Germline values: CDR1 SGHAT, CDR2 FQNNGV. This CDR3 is CASSPPTGRNEKLFF. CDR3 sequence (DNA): TGTGCCAGCAGCCCCCCGACAGGACGTAATGAAAAACTGTTTTTT.

The CDR3 bases are TGTGCCAGCAGCTTAATCGCGGGGGCCTCCGGATCTAGCACAGATACGCAGTATTTT. Encoded protein: CASSLIAGASGSSTDTQYF. The chain carries TRBV7-3 and TRBJ2-3; TRBD2 is a possible D gene (7 bases). V was clipped by 1 base and J by 0 bases, with 20 bases between them. Germline lookup yields CDR1 SGHTA and CDR2 FQGTGA. CDR3 length: 19 residues.

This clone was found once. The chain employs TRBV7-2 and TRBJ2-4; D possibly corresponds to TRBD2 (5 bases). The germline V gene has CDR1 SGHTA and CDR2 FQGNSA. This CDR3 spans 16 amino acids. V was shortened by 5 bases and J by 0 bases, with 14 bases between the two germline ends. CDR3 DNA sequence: TGTGCCAGCAGCCCGCCCGGGAACTTAGCCAAAAACATTCAGTACTTC. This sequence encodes CASSPPGNLAKNIQYF. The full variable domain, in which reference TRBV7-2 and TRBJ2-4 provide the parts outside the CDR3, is GAGVSQSPSNKVTEKGKDVELRCDPISGHTALYWYRQSLGQGLEFLIYFQGNSAPDKSGLPSDRFSAERTGGSVSTLTIQRTQQEDSAVYLCASSPPGNLAKNIQYFGAGTRLSVL.

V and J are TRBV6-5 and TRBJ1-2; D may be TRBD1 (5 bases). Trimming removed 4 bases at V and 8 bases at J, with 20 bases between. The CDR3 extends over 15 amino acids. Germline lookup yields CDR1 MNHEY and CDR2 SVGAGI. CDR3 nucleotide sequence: TGTGCCAGCAGTTTGCTAGAAGACGCCGGGGGAGGCTACACCTTC. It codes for CASSLLEDAGGGYTF.

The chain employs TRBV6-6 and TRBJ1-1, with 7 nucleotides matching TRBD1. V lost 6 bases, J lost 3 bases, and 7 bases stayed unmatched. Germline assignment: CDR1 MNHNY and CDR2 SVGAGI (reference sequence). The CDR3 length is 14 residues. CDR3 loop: CASSNNDRDTEAFF. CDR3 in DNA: TGTGCCAGCAGCAATAATGACAGGGACACTGAAGCTTTCTTT.

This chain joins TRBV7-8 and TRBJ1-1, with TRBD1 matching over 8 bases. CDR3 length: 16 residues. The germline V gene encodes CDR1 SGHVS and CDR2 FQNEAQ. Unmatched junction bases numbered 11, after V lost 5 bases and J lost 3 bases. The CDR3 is CASSHQITGGHTEAFF. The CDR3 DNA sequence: TGTGCCAGCAGCCATCAAATAACAGGGGGACACACTGAAGCTTTCTTT.

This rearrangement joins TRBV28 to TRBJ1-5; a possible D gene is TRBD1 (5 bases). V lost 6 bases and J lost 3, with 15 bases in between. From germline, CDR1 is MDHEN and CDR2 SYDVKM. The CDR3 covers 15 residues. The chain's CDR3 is CASRTGGSLNQPQHF. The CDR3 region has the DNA TGTGCCAGCAGAACAGGAGGGAGTCTCAATCAGCCCCAGCATTTT.

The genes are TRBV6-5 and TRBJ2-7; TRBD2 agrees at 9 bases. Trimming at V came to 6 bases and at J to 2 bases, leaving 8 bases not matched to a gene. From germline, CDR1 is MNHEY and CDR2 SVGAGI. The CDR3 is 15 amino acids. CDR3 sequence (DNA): TGTGCCAGCAGCGCCCTAGCGGGGATTACCTACGAGCAGTACTTC. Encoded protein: CASSALAGITYEQYF.

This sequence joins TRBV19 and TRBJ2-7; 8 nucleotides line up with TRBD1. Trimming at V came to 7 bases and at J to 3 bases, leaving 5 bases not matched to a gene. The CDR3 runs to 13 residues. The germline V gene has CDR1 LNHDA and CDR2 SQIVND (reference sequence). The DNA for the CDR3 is TGTGCCAGTAACCCGACAGGGGACTACGAGCAGTACTTC. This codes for CASNPTGDYEQYF. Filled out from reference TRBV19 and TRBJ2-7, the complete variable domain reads DGGITQSPKYLFRKEGQNVTLSCEQNLNHDAMYWYRQDPGQGLRLIYYSQIVNDFQKGDIAEGYSVSREKKESFPLTVTSAQKNPTAFYLCASNPTGDYEQYFGPGTRLTVT.